Listed below are T cell receptor beta chains from one sample, sequenced in a study of CXCR3-negative and CXCR3-positive naive CD8 T cells. Reprocessing the 5' RACE reads, TCRdb reports a single entry for every CDR3 protein and omits DNA. The sample is made up of approximately 90,000 distinct CDR3 sequences, and the top ten hold 0.53% of it. Sequencing used naive CXCR3+ CD8+ T cells from blood. The receptors were gathered from a human donor in good health. Some clones in this sample may be carry-over from other donors' samples. CDR3s include the opening cysteine and the closing phenylalanine or tryptophan.

v_gene,j_gene,CDR3aa
TRBV20-1,TRBJ2-6,CSARPQRAGANVLTF
TRBV29-1,TRBJ2-5,CSVPFGAREETQYF
TRBV15,TRBJ2-5,CATSKRETPETQYF
TRBV20-1,TRBJ2-2,CSAIPGGNTGELFF
TRBV7-9,TRBJ1-2,CASSLLAARAYGYTF
TRBV9,TRBJ2-4,CASSPLGGNIQYF
TRBV5-1,TRBJ2-1,CASRETGLNEQFF
TRBV28,TRBJ2-1,CASSPAPWDNEQFF
TRBV5-1,TRBJ2-7,CASSFAGLPSYEQYF
TRBV29-1,TRBJ2-3,CSVEEASGLEDTQYF
TRBV9,TRBJ2-1,CASSVQLGTSGSLIYNEQFF
TRBV28,TRBJ2-5,CASSYPGEYQETQYF
TRBV24-1,TRBJ2-1,CATSDFHETGTLFF
TRBV6-1,TRBJ1-1,CASSEWRVRNTEAFF
TRBV4-2,TRBJ2-1,CASSKSEIPGTPSSYNEQFF
TRBV13,TRBJ2-5,CASSYRLAGDAETQYF
TRBV20-1,TRBJ2-1,CSARQDLSSYNEQFF
TRBV27,TRBJ1-4,CASSLRRGGEKLFF
TRBV6-2/TRBV6-3,TRBJ2-7,CASSFLEGSGYEQYF
TRBV28,TRBJ1-2,CASSPRPGYGYTF
TRBV5-1,TRBJ2-7,CASSPGQGPFYEQYF
TRBV14,TRBJ2-7,CASSQEPASGRYSYEQYF
TRBV28,TRBJ2-1,CASSFLAGGSYNEQFF
TRBV10-3,TRBJ2-1,CAISDIESGRWHEQFF
TRBV9,TRBJ2-7,CASSVATGSSYEQYF
TRBV29-1,TRBJ2-1,CSVEEDRELGGEQFF
TRBV7-3,TRBJ2-1,CVSSLGGGNEQFF
TRBV29-1,TRBJ1-2,CSSRDSQPYGYTF
TRBV7-8,TRBJ2-2,CASSLTGNGWELFF
TRBV2,TRBJ2-1,CASSEAGPPIEQFF
TRBV20-1,TRBJ2-7,CSASGLGTYEQYF
TRBV14,TRBJ1-1,CASSEDRATENTEAFF
TRBV20-1,TRBJ1-1,CSAKTTGDNTEALF
TRBV29-1,TRBJ2-1,CSVHRGVDEQFF
TRBV27,TRBJ2-1,CASSFRGVNEQFF
TRBV28,TRBJ1-5,CASSLRQGVQPQHF
TRBV20-1,TRBJ1-1,CSASSYVGDTEAFF
TRBV7-9,TRBJ2-4,CASSLATRDRDSYKNIQYF
TRBV12-3/TRBV12-4,TRBJ1-1,CASTNRVSDTEAFF
TRBV4-2,TRBJ2-7,CASSQEWDRDPLSYEQYF
TRBV27,TRBJ2-7,CASSFIGGLAGGYEQYF
TRBV28,TRBJ2-7,CASSFSQPGYEQYF
TRBV7-9,TRBJ2-1,CASSQLRTSGGGEQFF
TRBV12-3/TRBV12-4,TRBJ2-3,CASNQGDSTDTQYF
TRBV28,TRBJ2-7,CASSLDNNEQYF
TRBV6-1,TRBJ2-1,CASSEQRRGLAAYNEQFF
TRBV18,TRBJ2-7,CASSPEDSGGRPYKQYF
TRBV28,TRBJ2-7,CATRVGPYEQYF
TRBV6-5,TRBJ2-7,CASSAGQYVSSYEQYF
TRBV2,TRBJ2-1,CASFSYRGSYNEQFF
TRBV29-1,TRBJ1-1,CSVSNMNTEAFF
TRBV7-3,TRBJ2-1,CASSPAGPSYYNEQFF
TRBV12-3/TRBV12-4,TRBJ1-6,CASSFPPTRNNSPLHF
TRBV20-1,TRBJ2-1,CSASEGPYNEKFF